A selection of T cell receptor beta chains follows, all from one sample in a study of HIV-infected children after antiretroviral therapy interruption. TCRdb re-called the 3' RACE reads with MiXCR, one entry per CDR3 protein. The sample lists about 40,000 distinct CDR3 sequences; over 6% were seen once. Sample: CD45RA+ CD4+ T cells from PBMCs, pooled from several time points, taken from a donor given antiretroviral therapy, either interrupted or continuous. The receptors shown here come from a pool of human donors with HIV. CDR3s leave out the opening cysteine and the closing phenylalanine or tryptophan. Fields, in order: clone size, V gene, CDR3 protein. Where a row states a size, it is once, few, many or the class of an expanded clone; other rows omit it.

>.|TRBV6-2/TRBV6-3
ASTQGRYNEQF
>many|TRBV15
ATSRAVTGGSGYT
>many|TRBV12-3/TRBV12-4
ASRRQGSSYEQY
>few|TRBV24-1
ATSDLDDTQY
>many|TRBV18
ASSPVPSQGYQETQY
>many|TRBV20-1
SAPPRATQETQY
>many|TRBV5-1
ASSPGSTDTQY
>.|TRBV4-2
ASSQRAVAGGGHYNEQF
>many|TRBV20-1
SASGQGPNTEAF
>many|TRBV20-1
SAPRAGNTEAF
>.|TRBV2
ASTRTQNIQY
>many|TRBV27
ASRQGTGGPERSTDTQY
>.|TRBV9
ASSVVTGGINEQF